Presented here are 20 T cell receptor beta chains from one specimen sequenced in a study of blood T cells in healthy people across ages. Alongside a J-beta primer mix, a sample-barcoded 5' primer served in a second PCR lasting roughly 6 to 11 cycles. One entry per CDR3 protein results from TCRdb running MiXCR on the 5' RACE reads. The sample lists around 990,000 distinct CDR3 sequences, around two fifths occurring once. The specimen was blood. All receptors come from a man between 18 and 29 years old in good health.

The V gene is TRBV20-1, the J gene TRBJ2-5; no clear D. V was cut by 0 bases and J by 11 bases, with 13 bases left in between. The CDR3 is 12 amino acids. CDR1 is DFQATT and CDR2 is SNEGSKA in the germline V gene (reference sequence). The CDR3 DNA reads TGCAGTGCTAGAGAAGGTGGTAATGAGCAGTACTTC. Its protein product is CSAREGGNEQYF.

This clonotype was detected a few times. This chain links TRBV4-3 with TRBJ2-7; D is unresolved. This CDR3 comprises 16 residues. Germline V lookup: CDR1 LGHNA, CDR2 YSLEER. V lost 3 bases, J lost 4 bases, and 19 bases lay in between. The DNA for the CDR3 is TGCGCCAGCAGCCATGGCGCCAATCCGAGCCCGTACGAGCAGTACTTC. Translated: CASSHGANPSPYEQYF.

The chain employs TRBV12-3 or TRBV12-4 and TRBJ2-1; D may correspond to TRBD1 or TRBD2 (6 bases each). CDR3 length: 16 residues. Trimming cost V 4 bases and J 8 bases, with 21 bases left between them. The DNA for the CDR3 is TGTGCCAGCAGTTACCTACCGGGGGCGCTCAGGCATGAGCAGTTCTTC. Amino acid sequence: CASSYLPGALRHEQFF.

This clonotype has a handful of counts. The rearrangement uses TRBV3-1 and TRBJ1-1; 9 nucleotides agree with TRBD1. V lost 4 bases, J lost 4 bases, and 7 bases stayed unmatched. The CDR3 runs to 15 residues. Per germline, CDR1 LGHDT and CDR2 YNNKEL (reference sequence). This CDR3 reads CASSRGDRDGTEAFF. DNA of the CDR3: TGTGCCAGCAGCCGTGGGGACAGGGACGGCACTGAAGCTTTCTTT.

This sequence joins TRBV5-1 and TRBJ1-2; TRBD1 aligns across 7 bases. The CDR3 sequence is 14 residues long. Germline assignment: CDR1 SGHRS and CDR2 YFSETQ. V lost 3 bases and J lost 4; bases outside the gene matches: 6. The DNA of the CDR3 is TGCGCCAGCAGCTCGACATCAGGGGGCTATGGCTACACCTTC. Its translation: CASSSTSGGYGYTF.

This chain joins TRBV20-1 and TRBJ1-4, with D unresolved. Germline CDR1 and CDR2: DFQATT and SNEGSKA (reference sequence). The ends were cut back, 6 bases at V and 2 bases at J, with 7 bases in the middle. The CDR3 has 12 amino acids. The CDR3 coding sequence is TGCAGTGCCTTCCCTACTAATGAAAAACTGTTTTTT. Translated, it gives CSAFPTNEKLFF.

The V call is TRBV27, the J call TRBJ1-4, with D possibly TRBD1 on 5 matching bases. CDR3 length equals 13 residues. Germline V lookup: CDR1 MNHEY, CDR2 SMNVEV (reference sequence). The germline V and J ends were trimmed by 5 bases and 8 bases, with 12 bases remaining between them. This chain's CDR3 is CASSVVSGEKLFF. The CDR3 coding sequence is TGTGCCAGCAGTGTAGTCTCAGGGGAAAAACTGTTTTTT.

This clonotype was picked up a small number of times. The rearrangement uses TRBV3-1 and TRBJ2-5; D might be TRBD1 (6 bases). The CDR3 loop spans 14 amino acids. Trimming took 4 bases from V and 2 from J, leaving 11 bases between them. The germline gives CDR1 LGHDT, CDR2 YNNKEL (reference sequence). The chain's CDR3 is CASSLGDRQETQYF. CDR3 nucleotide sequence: TGTGCCAGCAGCCTAGGAGACAGGCAAGAGACCCAGTACTTC.

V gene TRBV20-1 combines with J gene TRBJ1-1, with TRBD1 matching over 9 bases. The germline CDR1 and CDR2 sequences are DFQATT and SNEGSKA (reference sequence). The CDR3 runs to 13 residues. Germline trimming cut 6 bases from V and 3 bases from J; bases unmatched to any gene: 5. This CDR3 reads CSATGDRDTEAFF. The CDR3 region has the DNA TGCAGTGCGACAGGGGACAGGGACACTGAAGCTTTCTTT.

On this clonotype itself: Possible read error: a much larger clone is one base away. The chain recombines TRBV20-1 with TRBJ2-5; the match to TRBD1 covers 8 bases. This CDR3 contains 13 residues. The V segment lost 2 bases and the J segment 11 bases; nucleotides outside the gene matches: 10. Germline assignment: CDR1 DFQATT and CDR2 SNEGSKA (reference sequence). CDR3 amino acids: CSARQGADNEQYF. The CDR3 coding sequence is TGCAGTGCTAGACAGGGGGCAGACAATGAGCAGTACTTC.

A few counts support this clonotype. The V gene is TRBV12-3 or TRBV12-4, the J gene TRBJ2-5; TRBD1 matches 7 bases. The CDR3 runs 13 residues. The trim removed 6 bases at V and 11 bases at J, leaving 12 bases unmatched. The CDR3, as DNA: TGTGCCAGCAGCGCAACCAGACAGGGTGAGCAGTACTTC. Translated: CASSATRQGEQYF.

The CDR3 DNA sequence: TGTGCCAGCAGTGGTTCCGGAGGCACCATATATTTT. Its translation: CASSGSGGTIYF. The chain has TRBV9 and TRBJ1-3; D unclear. There are 12 residues in the CDR3. Per germline, CDR1 SGDLS and CDR2 YYNGEE. V lost 5 bases, J lost 9 bases, and 12 bases lay in between.

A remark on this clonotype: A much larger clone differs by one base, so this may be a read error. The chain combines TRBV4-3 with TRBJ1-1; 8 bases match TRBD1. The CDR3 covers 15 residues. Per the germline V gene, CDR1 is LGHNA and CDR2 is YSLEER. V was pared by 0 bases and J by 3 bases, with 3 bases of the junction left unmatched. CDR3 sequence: CASSQDTGGDTEAFF. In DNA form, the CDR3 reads TGCGCCAGCAGCCAAGATACAGGGGGGGACACTGAAGCTTTCTTT.

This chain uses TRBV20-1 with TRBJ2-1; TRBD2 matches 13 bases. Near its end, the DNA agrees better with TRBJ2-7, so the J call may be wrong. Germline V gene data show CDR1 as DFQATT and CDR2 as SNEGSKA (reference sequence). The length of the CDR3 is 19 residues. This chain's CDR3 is CSATPRLAGGHSSYNEQYF. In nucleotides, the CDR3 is TGCAGTGCTACCCCCAGACTAGCGGGGGGCCATAGCTCCTACAATGAGCAGTACTTC.

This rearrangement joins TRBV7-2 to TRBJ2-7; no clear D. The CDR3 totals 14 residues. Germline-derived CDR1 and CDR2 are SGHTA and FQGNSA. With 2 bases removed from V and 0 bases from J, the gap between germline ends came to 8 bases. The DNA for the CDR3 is TGTGCCAGCAGCTTATTTCCGGACTCCTACGAGCAGTACTTC. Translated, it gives CASSLFPDSYEQYF.

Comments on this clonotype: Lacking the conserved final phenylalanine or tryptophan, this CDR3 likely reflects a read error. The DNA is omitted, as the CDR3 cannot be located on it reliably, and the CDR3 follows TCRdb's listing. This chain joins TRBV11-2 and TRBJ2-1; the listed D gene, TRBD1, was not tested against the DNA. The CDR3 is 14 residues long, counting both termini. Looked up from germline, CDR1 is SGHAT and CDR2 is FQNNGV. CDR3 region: CASRFSGTINEQLL.

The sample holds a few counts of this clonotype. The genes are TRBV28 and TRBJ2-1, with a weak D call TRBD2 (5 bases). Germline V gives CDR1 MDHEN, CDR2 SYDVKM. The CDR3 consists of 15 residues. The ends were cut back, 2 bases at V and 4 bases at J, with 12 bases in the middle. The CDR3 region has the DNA TGTGCCAGCAGTTTAGTAACGGGGATATACAATGAGCAGTTCTTC. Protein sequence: CASSLVTGIYNEQFF.

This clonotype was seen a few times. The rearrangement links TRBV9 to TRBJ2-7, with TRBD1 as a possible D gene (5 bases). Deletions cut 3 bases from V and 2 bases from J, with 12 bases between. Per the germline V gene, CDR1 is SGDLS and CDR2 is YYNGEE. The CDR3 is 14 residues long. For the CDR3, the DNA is TGTGCCAGCAGCGCAGGAGACAGACCCTACGAGCAGTACTTC. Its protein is CASSAGDRPYEQYF.

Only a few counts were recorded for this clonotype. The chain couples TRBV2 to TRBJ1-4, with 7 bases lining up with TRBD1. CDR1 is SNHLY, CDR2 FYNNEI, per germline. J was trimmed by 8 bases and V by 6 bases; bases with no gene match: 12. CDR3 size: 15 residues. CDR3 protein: CASRYRTGSGEKLFF. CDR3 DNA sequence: TGTGCCAGCAGATACCGGACAGGTTCCGGGGAAAAACTGTTTTTT.

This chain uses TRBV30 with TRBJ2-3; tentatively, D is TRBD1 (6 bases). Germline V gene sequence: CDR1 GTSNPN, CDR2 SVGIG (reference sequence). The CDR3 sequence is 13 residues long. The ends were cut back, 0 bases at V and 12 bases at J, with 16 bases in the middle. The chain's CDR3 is CAWSVVRGDIQYF. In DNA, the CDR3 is TGTGCCTGGAGTGTGGTCAGGGGAGATATACAGTATTTT.